The 14 T cell receptor beta chains in this list originate from one sample, sequenced in a study of early T cells in non-severe SARS-CoV-2 infection. A single record per CDR3 protein comes from TCRdb applying MiXCR to the 5' RACE reads. The sample shows 100,000 to 120,000 distinct CDR3 sequences, roughly an eighth of them seen only once. The input for sequencing was whole blood, taken at baseline. Source of these receptors: an adult who was a healthcare worker with PCR-confirmed SARS-CoV-2 infection or an uninfected control (not recorded which).

The V gene is TRBV15, the J gene TRBJ2-7; D is unresolved. Germline loops: CDR1 LNHNV, CDR2 YYDKDF (reference sequence). V dropped 1 base and J dropped 0 bases, with 7 bases sitting between them. The CDR3 spans 14 residues. CDR3 DNA sequence: TGTGCCACCAGCAGAGGAGGAAGCTCCTACGAGCAGTACTTC. Protein: CATSRGGSSYEQYF.

V usage is TRBV6-6 and J usage is TRBJ2-3; a possible D gene is TRBD1 (5 bases). The ends were cut back, 5 bases at V and 2 bases at J, with 17 bases in the middle. The CDR3 loop spans 16 amino acids. From germline, CDR1 is MNHNY and CDR2 SVGAGI (reference sequence). The CDR3 nucleotides are TGTGCCAGCAGTCGGCAGGGTTCAGCATACACAGATACGCAGTATTTT. Its translation is CASSRQGSAYTDTQYF.

This clonotype was picked up many times. The V gene is TRBV28, the J gene TRBJ1-1, with D unclear. Trimming shortened V by 2 bases and J by 7 bases, and 11 bases separated the two germline ends. CDR1 is MDHEN, CDR2 SYDVKM, per germline. The CDR3 sequence is 13 residues long. In DNA, the CDR3 is TGTGCCAGCAGTTTACTTTCAGGAAATGAAGCTTTCTTT. This encodes CASSLLSGNEAFF.

This clonotype has a handful of counts. CDR3: CASSEANMETQYF. CDR3 coding DNA: TGTGCCAGCAGTGAAGCCAACATGGAGACCCAGTACTTC. The rearrangement uses TRBV6-1 and TRBJ2-5; D call uncertain. Germline V gene sequence: CDR1 MNHNS, CDR2 SASEGT. CDR3 size: 13 residues. V lost 0 bases and J lost 5, with 7 bases in between.

This clonotype was found a few times. J is TRBJ2-7 and V is TRBV6-1; D perhaps matches TRBD2 (6 bases). The germline gives CDR1 MNHNS, CDR2 SASEGT. Trimming stripped 1 base from V and 2 bases from J, with 12 bases between. This CDR3 spans 15 amino acids. As DNA, the CDR3 is TGTGCCAGCAGTGAAGGAGGACTACCAACCTACGAGCAGTACTTC. It specifies CASSEGGLPTYEQYF.

The V gene is TRBV20-1, the J gene TRBJ1-1, with 8 bases lining up with TRBD1. J was trimmed by 1 base and V by 3 bases; bases with no gene match: 4. This CDR3 is 14 amino acids long. From germline, CDR1 is DFQATT and CDR2 SNEGSKA (reference sequence). CDR3 in amino acids: CSASQGAPNTEAFF. CDR3 nucleotide sequence: TGCAGTGCTAGCCAGGGGGCGCCGAACACTGAAGCTTTCTTT.

There are a few counts of this clonotype. This sequence joins TRBV11-2 and TRBJ1-2; D remains ambiguous. CDR3 size: 12 residues. Germline-derived CDR1 and CDR2 are SGHAT and FQNNGV. Deletions cut 0 bases from V and 4 bases from J, with 3 bases between. The DNA of the CDR3 is TGTGCCAGCAGCTTAGACTTCTATGGCTACACCTTC. Its protein product is CASSLDFYGYTF.

This clonotype was counted ten times or more. In DNA, the CDR3 is TGTGCCAGCAGCTTAGTGGGCTCTGGAAACACCATATATTTT. Protein product: CASSLVGSGNTIYF. The genes are TRBV7-2 and TRBJ1-3; D uncertain. Trimming took off 1 base at V and 0 bases at J, with 4 bases between the two ends. The germline V gene has CDR1 SGHTA and CDR2 FQGNSA. The CDR3 consists of 14 residues.

In this sample, this clonotype turned up many times. The chain carries TRBV7-6 and TRBJ2-3, with no clear D. This CDR3 spans 16 amino acids. V lost 5 bases and J lost 0, with 15 bases in between. From germline, CDR1 is SGHVS and CDR2 FNYEAQ. The CDR3 loop reads CASSLGPSGSTDTQYF. DNA of the CDR3: TGTGCCAGCAGCCTTGGGCCCTCTGGAAGCACAGATACGCAGTATTTT.

The rearrangement joins TRBV20-1 to TRBJ1-2; 10 nucleotides align to TRBD1. The CDR3 covers 13 residues. Looked up from germline, CDR1 is DFQATT and CDR2 is SNEGSKA (reference sequence). Trimming took 4 bases from V and 4 from J; bases not matched to a gene: 3. CDR3 region: CSATRTGGYGYTF. The CDR3 DNA reads as TGCAGTGCTACCAGGACAGGGGGCTATGGCTACACCTTC.

This clonotype showed up just a few times. The rearrangement links TRBV20-1 to TRBJ2-1, with 8 bases fitting TRBD2. Germline CDR1 DFQATT, CDR2 SNEGSKA (reference sequence). The trim removed 6 bases at V and 5 bases at J, leaving 15 bases unmatched. The CDR3 is made up of 16 amino acids. CDR3 loop: CSAPNPAGEYDNEQFF. CDR3 coding DNA: TGCAGTGCCCCCAATCCAGCGGGAGAGTACGACAATGAGCAGTTCTTC.

This clonotype was counted ten times or more. This CDR3 reads CASRVFNTGELFF. The CDR3 DNA reads as TGTGCCAGTAGGGTTTTCAACACCGGGGAGCTGTTTTTT. V is TRBV2 and J is TRBJ2-2; D gene unclear. Germline-derived CDR1 and CDR2 are SNHLY and FYNNEI. CDR3 length: 13 residues. V lost 9 bases and J lost 2, with 10 bases in between.

This clonotype was counted between two and nine times. The chain joins TRBV18 to TRBJ1-2; 12 nucleotides align to TRBD1. CDR1 KGHSH and CDR2 LQKENI come from the germline V gene. With V trimmed by 3 bases and J by 7 bases, 3 bases remained unmatched. The CDR3 has 14 residues. CDR3 loop: CASSPGQGAGGYTF. For the CDR3, the DNA is TGTGCCAGCTCACCGGGACAGGGGGCCGGTGGCTACACCTTC.

The sample holds a few counts of this clonotype. The V and J genes are TRBV9 and TRBJ2-3; D is uncertain. Per germline, CDR1 SGDLS and CDR2 YYNGEE. V was shortened by 0 bases and J by 4 bases, with 9 bases between the two germline ends. The CDR3 has 14 residues. The CDR3, as DNA: TGTGCCAGCAGCGTAGATAGTAGCCCAGATACGCAGTATTTT. Its translation: CASSVDSSPDTQYF.